This T cell receptor beta chain was identified during a study of a mutant IDH1 vaccine in newly diagnosed glioma. Specified time point: baseline, week 1 (first vaccination visit). Treatment noted: pre-vaccination baseline after standard-of-care therapy. This clone was seen a handful of times. The method was immunoSEQ multiplex PCR; TCRdb's version includes in-frame clones alone and lacks a portion of them. The repertoire holds some 60,000 clones, with more than 85% as singletons. Trimming took 6 bases from V and 0 from J, leaving 9 bases between them. Germline V lookup: CDR1 MDHEN, CDR2 SYDVKM. The CDR3 sequence is 14 residues long.

The gene calls are TRBV28 and TRBJ1-5; D remains ambiguous. The TCR sequence derives from a man in his fifties with glioma. Source: PBMCs, taken from a glioma patient treated with radiotherapy, temozolomide or both. The CDR3 loop is CASSWGGSNQPQHF. The CDR3 region has the DNA TGTGCCAGCAGCTGGGGAGGTAGCAATCAGCCCCAGCATTTT.